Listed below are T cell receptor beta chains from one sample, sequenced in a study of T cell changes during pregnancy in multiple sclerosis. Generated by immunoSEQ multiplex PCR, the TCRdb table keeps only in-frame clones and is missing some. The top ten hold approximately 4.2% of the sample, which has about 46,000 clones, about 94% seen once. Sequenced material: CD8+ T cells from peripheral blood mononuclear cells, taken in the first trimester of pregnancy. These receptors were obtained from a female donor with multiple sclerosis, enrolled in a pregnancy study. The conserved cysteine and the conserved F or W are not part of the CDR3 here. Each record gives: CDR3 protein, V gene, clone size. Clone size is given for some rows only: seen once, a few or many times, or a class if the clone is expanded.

CDR3: ASSLVGLNTEAF
V: TRBV7-9
size: NA

CDR3: ASSRTSQETQY
V: TRBV9
size: NA

CDR3: AEERTSNTGELF
V: TRBV7-9
size: NA

CDR3: ASAPLRDLNYGYT
V: TRBV9
size: NA

CDR3: ASSFVSLPGIKNTEAF
V: TRBV27
size: NA

CDR3: ASRSGQGWTGELF
V: TRBV6-1
size: once

CDR3: ASSLETGGFDQPQH
V: TRBV7-9
size: NA

CDR3: ASSLSASGLDYGEQF
V: TRBV27
size: NA

CDR3: ASSFRASGRETQY
V: TRBV13
size: NA

CDR3: ASSSMASENTIY
V: TRBV7-3
size: NA

CDR3: ASSLRQTYEQY
V: TRBV11-2
size: NA

CDR3: SVAGLAVYNEQF
V: TRBV29-1
size: NA